What follows are 17 T cell receptor beta chains derived from one specimen sequenced in a study of blood T cell repertoires in COVID-19. TCRdb's table, derived via immunoSEQ multiplex PCR, lists solely in-frame clones and lacks some. This sample has 170,000 or so clones, with 80% to 90% found just once. The sample was peripheral blood. These receptors were obtained from a man aged 18 to 30 who had recovered from COVID-19.

This chain joins TRBV6-1 and TRBJ1-4, with no clear D. CDR1 is MNHNS and CDR2 is SASEGT in the germline V gene. This CDR3 contains 15 residues. V was shortened by 0 bases and J by 7 bases, with 12 bases between the two germline ends. CDR3 nucleotides: TGTGCCAGCAGTGAAGCGTGGGGAGTCAGTGAAAAACTGTTTTTT. It is translated as CASSEAWGVSEKLFF.

The rearrangement links TRBV6-5 to TRBJ2-7, with D perhaps matching TRBD2 (5 bases). Trimming removed 8 bases from V and 4 bases from J, with 9 bases in between. The CDR3 sequence is 11 residues long. CDR1 is MNHEY, CDR2 SVGAGI, per germline. DNA for the CDR3: TGTGCCAGCTCGAGGGATTACGAGCAGTACTTC. Amino acid sequence: CASSRDYEQYF.

The V gene is TRBV24-1, the J gene TRBJ2-5, with a possible D match to TRBD1 (7 bases). CDR1 is KGHDR and CDR2 is SFDVKD in the germline V gene. The CDR3 is 14 amino acids. Trimming took off 3 bases at V and 4 bases at J, with 11 bases between the two ends. The CDR3 DNA is TGTGCCACCAGTGATCCCCAGGGGGGAGAGACCCAGTACTTC. This translates into CATSDPQGGETQYF.

The CDR3 loop reads CASSLSGRDQETQYF. CDR3 in DNA: TGTGCCAGCAGCTTAAGCGGGAGGGATCAAGAGACCCAGTACTTC. The chain links TRBV11-2 to TRBJ2-5; 10 nucleotides agree with TRBD2. The trim removed 2 bases at V and 2 bases at J, leaving 2 bases unmatched. CDR1 and CDR2 (germline): SGHAT, FQNNGV. This CDR3 spans 15 amino acids. The full variable domain, rest sourced from reference TRBV11-2 and TRBJ2-5, is EAGVAQSPRYKIIEKRQSVAFWCNPISGHATLYWYQQILGQGPKLLIQFQNNGVVDDSQLPKDRFSAERLKGVDSTLKIQPAKLEDSAVYLCASSLSGRDQETQYFGPGTRLLVL.

The V and J genes are TRBV7-2 and TRBJ2-3; maybe TRBD2 (7 bases). Trimming removed 5 bases from V and 4 bases from J, with 16 bases in between. CDR1 is SGHTA and CDR2 is FQGNSA in the germline V gene. This CDR3 is built from 15 residues. CDR3 amino acids: CASSPSGGQADTQYF. The CDR3, as DNA: TGTGCCAGCAGCCCCTCCGGGGGGCAAGCAGATACGCAGTATTTT.

The chain joins TRBV10-1 to TRBJ1-1; D is possibly TRBD1 (5 bases). Per germline, CDR1 WNHNN and CDR2 SYGVQD (reference sequence). This CDR3 comprises 13 residues. The V end was cut by 6 bases, the J end by 7 bases, with 15 bases between. The chain's CDR3 is CASSRTLSGEAFF. CDR3 DNA: TGCGCCAGCAGCCGGACACTTTCCGGTGAAGCTTTCTTT.

J is TRBJ1-1 and V is TRBV7-9, with 8 bases matching TRBD1. Germline V gene sequence: CDR1 SEHNR, CDR2 FQNEAQ (reference sequence). The CDR3 totals 15 residues. Trimming removed 5 bases from V and 1 base from J; junction bases left unmatched: 6. DNA of the CDR3: TGTGCCAGCAGCCCGAGGACAGGGAGGAACACTGAAGCTTTCTTT. This sequence encodes CASSPRTGRNTEAFF.

V gene TRBV10-3 combines with J gene TRBJ2-1, with TRBD2 matching over 11 bases. This CDR3 spans 13 amino acids. From germline, CDR1 is ENHRY and CDR2 SYGVKD. V was pared by 10 bases and J by 8 bases, with 7 bases of the junction left unmatched. The CDR3 sequence is CATLAGAWDEQFF. Written as DNA, the CDR3 is TGTGCCACACTAGCGGGAGCTTGGGATGAGCAGTTCTTC.

The CDR3 nucleotides are TGCGCCAGCAGTGAAAAACCGGGACAGGGGGCGTACAATGAGCAGTTCTTC. Translated: CASSEKPGQGAYNEQFF. The rearrangement links TRBV10-1 to TRBJ2-1; the match to TRBD1 covers 12 bases. V lost 3 bases to trimming and J lost 4 bases; unmatched junction nucleotides: 7. Germline lookup yields CDR1 WNHNN and CDR2 SYGVQD (reference sequence). CDR3 length: 17 residues.

The chain is built from TRBV6-1 and TRBJ1-5; the match to TRBD1 covers 8 bases. CDR1 is MNHNS and CDR2 is SASEGT in the germline V gene. This CDR3 spans 16 amino acids. V trimming: 1 base; J trimming: 0 bases; junction bases outside the gene matches: 2. The DNA for the CDR3 is TGTGCCAGCAGTGAAGGGGACAGGCGTAGCAATCAGCCCCAGCATTTT. It encodes CASSEGDRRSNQPQHF.

The genes are TRBV2 and TRBJ2-2; D perhaps matches TRBD1 (5 bases). Trimming removed 10 bases from V and 5 bases from J, with 8 bases in between. CDR1 SNHLY and CDR2 FYNNEI come from the germline V gene. This CDR3 has 11 amino acids. The CDR3 loop is CAIQGTGELFF. The CDR3 coding sequence is TGTGCCATTCAGGGAACCGGGGAGCTGTTTTTT. Full variable domain (missing parts from reference TRBV2 and TRBJ2-2): EPEVTQTPSHQVTQMGQEVILRCVPISNHLYFYWYRQILGQKVEFLVSFYNNEISEKSEIFDDQFSVERPDGSNFTLKIRSTKLEDSAMYFCAIQGTGELFFGEGSRLTVL.

The rearrangement uses TRBV9 and TRBJ2-3; TRBD2 aligns across 11 bases. With 4 bases clipped from V and 4 bases from J, the junction kept 14 bases outside the gene matches. The CDR3 has 18 amino acids. The V gene's germline CDR1 is SGDLS and CDR2 YYNGEE. DNA for the CDR3: TGTGCCAGCAGCCCCCGGGGTAAAGCTAGCGGGAGGTCAGATACGCAGTATTTT. It encodes CASSPRGKASGRSDTQYF.

This chain connects TRBV6-6 to TRBJ2-5; 10 bases map to TRBD1. This CDR3 has 15 amino acids. From germline, CDR1 is MNHNY and CDR2 SVGAGI (reference sequence). V dropped 7 bases and J dropped 0; count of bases not matched to a gene: 5. CDR3 loop: CASNQDRGYQETQYF. CDR3 coding DNA: TGTGCCAGCAATCAGGACAGGGGGTACCAAGAGACCCAGTACTTC.

The CDR3 nucleotides are TGTGCCAGTAGGTTAGCGGGAGTCAGTGAGCAGTTCTTC. It is translated as CASRLAGVSEQFF. V gene TRBV19 combines with J gene TRBJ2-1; 9 bases line up with TRBD2. CDR3 length: 13 residues. V lost 6 bases, J lost 9 bases, and 6 bases stayed unmatched. From germline, CDR1 is LNHDA and CDR2 SQIVND (reference sequence).

This clone was detected only once. J is TRBJ2-3 and V is TRBV3-1 (or the pseudogene TRBV3-2); D gene unclear. Germline V gene lookup returns CDR1 LGHDT and CDR2 YNNKEL (reference sequence). V lost 4 bases and J lost 4, with 21 bases in between. The CDR3 extends over 17 amino acids. CDR3 nucleotides: TGTGCCAGCAGCCCCCTGGAGCGCGCCTCGTTCGCAGATACGCAGTATTTT. Translating it yields CASSPLERASFADTQYF.

The chain combines TRBV27 with TRBJ2-6, with D possibly TRBD2 on 6 matching bases. Trimming took 7 bases from V and 2 from J, leaving 15 bases between them. The CDR3 sequence is 16 residues long. Germline V CDR1 and CDR2: MNHEY, SMNVEV (reference sequence). This chain's CDR3 is CASTLGGLAGANVLTF. The CDR3 coding sequence is TGTGCCAGCACCCTGGGGGGTCTGGCTGGGGCCAACGTCCTGACTTTC.

The rearrangement joins TRBV15 to TRBJ1-2; D may be TRBD1 (6 bases). The germline CDR1 and CDR2 sequences are LNHNV and YYDKDF (reference sequence). The CDR3 length is 15 residues. Between the trimmed V and J ends, which lost 6 bases and 4 bases, there was a span of 18 bases. This CDR3 reads CATSKGDTFFYGYTF. CDR3 coding DNA: TGTGCCACCAGTAAAGGGGACACCTTCTTCTATGGCTACACCTTC.